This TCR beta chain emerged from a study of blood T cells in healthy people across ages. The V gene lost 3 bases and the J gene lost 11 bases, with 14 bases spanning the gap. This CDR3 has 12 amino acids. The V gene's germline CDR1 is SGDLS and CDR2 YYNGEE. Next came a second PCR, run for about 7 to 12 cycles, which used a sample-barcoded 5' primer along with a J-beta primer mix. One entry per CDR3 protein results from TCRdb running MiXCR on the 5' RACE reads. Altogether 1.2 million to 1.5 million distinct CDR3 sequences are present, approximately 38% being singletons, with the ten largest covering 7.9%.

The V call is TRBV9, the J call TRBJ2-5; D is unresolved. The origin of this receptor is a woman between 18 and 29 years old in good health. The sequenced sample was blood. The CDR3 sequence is CASSDPRVEQYF. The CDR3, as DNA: TGTGCCAGCAGCGACCCTAGGGTTGAGCAGTACTTC.